Listed here are 27 T cell receptor beta chains from one sample, sequenced in a study of shared clonotypes between healthy human individuals. Clones were sequenced by immunoSEQ multiplex PCR, and TCRdb holds only the in-frame ones, with some missing. The repertoire holds around 1.5 million clones, with nearly 99% as singletons. Specimen: naive CD4+ T cells sorted from blood. Subset in this sample: CD45RA+ positively selected. The receptors stem from a man aged 25 to 40 in good health.

The count of this clone is one. The chain has TRBV5-1 and TRBJ1-3, with D hard to call. V was cut by 1 base and J by 2 bases, with 25 bases left in between. The CDR3 length is 20 residues. CDR1 is SGHRS, CDR2 YFSETQ, per germline. CDR3 coding DNA: TGCGCCAGCAGCTTGCGTGCGGTGGGCAGAACATTCTTCGCTGGAAACACCATATATTTT. This gives the protein CASSLRAVGRTFFAGNTIYF.

The genes are TRBV6-5 and TRBJ1-1; D uncertain. Trimming stripped 6 bases from V and 0 bases from J, with 5 bases between. The germline V gene has CDR1 MNHEY and CDR2 SVGAGI. The CDR3 contains 12 residues. CDR3 DNA: TGTGCCAGCAGCGACTTGAACACTGAAGCTTTCTTT. As protein: CASSDLNTEAFF.

CDR3 nucleotides: TGTGCCAGCATTTGGCGATCCCGAGTCGGGGAGCTGTTTTTT. Translating it yields CASIWRSRVGELFF. This sequence joins TRBV28 and TRBJ2-2; D ambiguous. Germline V gene sequence: CDR1 MDHEN, CDR2 SYDVKM. The V end lost 7 bases, the J end lost 7 bases, and 16 bases lay between the germline ends. The length of the CDR3 is 14 residues.

This clone has only one observation. This chain joins TRBV7-6 and TRBJ2-7, with TRBD1 as a possible D gene (6 bases). V was pared by 6 bases and J by 7 bases, with 19 bases between. Looked up from germline, CDR1 is SGHVS and CDR2 is FNYEAQ. CDR3 length: 14 amino acids. DNA for the CDR3: TGTGCCAGCAGTCCAGGGGACCCCTTGGTAGAGCAGTACTTC. As protein: CASSPGDPLVEQYF.

The CDR3 nucleotides are TGTGCCAGCAGTGACATGGACGGAAACACCATATATTTT. The encoded protein is CASSDMDGNTIYF. This sequence joins TRBV28 and TRBJ1-3; no definite D call. V was pared by 5 bases and J by 4 bases, with 9 bases between. Germline V gene lookup returns CDR1 MDHEN and CDR2 SYDVKM. This CDR3 comprises 13 residues.

The V call is TRBV5-4, the J call TRBJ2-7; 7 nucleotides align to TRBD1. Germline lookup yields CDR1 SGHNT and CDR2 YYREEE (reference sequence). The CDR3 is made up of 14 amino acids. V lost 3 bases to trimming and J lost 3 bases; unmatched junction nucleotides: 6. The CDR3 protein is CASSSGGQSYEQYF. The CDR3 bases are TGTGCCAGCAGCTCAGGGGGACAGAGCTACGAGCAGTACTTC.

The gene calls are TRBV10-3 and TRBJ2-2; the D is unclear. This CDR3 is built from 12 residues. The germline V gene has CDR1 ENHRY and CDR2 SYGVKD. Trimming stripped 11 bases from V and 6 bases from J, with 13 bases between. The CDR3 is CALRSGAGELFF. CDR3 in DNA: TGTGCCCTAAGGTCGGGTGCCGGGGAGCTGTTTTTT.

V usage is TRBV7-8 and J usage is TRBJ1-4; D gene uncertain. V dropped 5 bases and J dropped 8 bases, with 9 bases sitting between them. Germline CDR1 reads SGHVS; CDR2 reads FQNEAQ. This CDR3 is 12 amino acids long. CDR3 amino acids: CASSGMAEKLFF. The CDR3 nucleotides read TGTGCCAGCAGCGGCATGGCGGAAAAACTGTTTTTT.

Remarks on this clone: The same CDR3 can be traced to other DNA sequences in this sample. The chain uses TRBV5-4 and TRBJ2-7; D not resolved. Trimming shortened V by 1 base and J by 1 base, and 6 bases separated the two germline ends. Germline lookup yields CDR1 SGHNT and CDR2 YYREEE (reference sequence). The CDR3 runs to 13 residues. The CDR3 loop reads CASSLSSSYEQYF. The CDR3 DNA is TGTGCCAGCAGCTTGAGTTCTTCCTACGAGCAGTACTTC.

For the CDR3, the DNA is TGTGCCAGCAGCTTAGCAGCAGGGTTTTCCGGGGAGCTGTTTTTT. This sequence encodes CASSLAAGFSGELFF. V is TRBV7-9 and J is TRBJ2-2; a possible D gene is TRBD1 (5 bases). The germline V and J ends were trimmed by 0 bases and 6 bases, with 11 bases remaining between them. This CDR3 is 15 amino acids long. The germline V gene encodes CDR1 SEHNR and CDR2 FQNEAQ (reference sequence).

This clone was counted a single time. DNA for the CDR3: TGTGCCAGTAGGTCAGAAAAACTGTTTTTT. This gives the protein CASRSEKLFF. The chain combines TRBV19 with TRBJ1-4; no firm D call. The CDR3 consists of 10 residues. The germline CDR1 and CDR2 sequences are LNHDA and SQIVND (reference sequence). Trimming removed 6 bases from V and 8 bases from J, with 4 bases in between. Filled out from reference TRBV19 and TRBJ1-4, the complete variable domain reads DGGITQSPKYLFRKEGQNVTLSCEQNLNHDAMYWYRQDPGQGLRLIYYSQIVNDFQKGDIAEGYSVSREKKESFPLTVTSAQKNPTAFYLCASRSEKLFFGSGTQLSVL.

The chain couples TRBV27 to TRBJ2-3; D is ambiguous. The CDR3 is 14 amino acids. With 4 bases removed from V and 2 bases from J, the gap between germline ends came to 10 bases. Germline values: CDR1 MNHEY, CDR2 SMNVEV (reference sequence). Here the CDR3 reads CASSYTTPTDTQYF. The CDR3, as DNA: TGTGCCAGCAGTTATACAACTCCCACAGATACGCAGTATTTT.

This chain connects TRBV5-6 to TRBJ2-7; TRBD1 matches 11 bases. Germline assignment: CDR1 SGHDT and CDR2 YYEEEE. Trimming cost V 7 bases and J 3 bases; bases outside gene matches: 9. The CDR3 is 15 residues long. CDR3 in amino acids: CASPGQGALLYEQYF. CDR3 nucleotide sequence: TGTGCCAGCCCAGGACAGGGGGCCCTACTCTACGAGCAGTACTTC.

The chain combines TRBV5-1 with TRBJ2-7; D uncertain. V shed 0 bases and J shed 0 bases, with 10 bases lying between them. Germline CDR1 reads SGHRS; CDR2 reads YFSETQ. The CDR3 loop spans 15 amino acids. The CDR3 reads CASSLGDTASYEQYF. Written as DNA, the CDR3 is TGCGCCAGCAGCTTGGGTGACACGGCCTCCTACGAGCAGTACTTC.

The chain is built from TRBV15 and TRBJ2-7; D might be TRBD2 (6 bases). The germline gives CDR1 LNHNV, CDR2 YYDKDF (reference sequence). This CDR3 has 17 residues. The germline V and J ends were trimmed by 0 bases and 0 bases, with 15 bases remaining between them. CDR3 coding DNA: TGTGCCACCAGCAGAGATAAGGCTAGCGCTAGCTCCTACGAGCAGTACTTC. Its translation is CATSRDKASASSYEQYF.

The rearrangement joins TRBV11-2 to TRBJ1-3; no definite D call. V lost 3 bases to trimming and J lost 5 bases, with 14 bases between them. The CDR3 covers 15 residues. The germline V gene encodes CDR1 SGHAT and CDR2 FQNNGV. The CDR3 reads CASSFDSLARNTIYF. CDR3 bases: TGTGCCAGCAGCTTTGACTCTCTTGCGCGAAACACCATATATTTT.

The rearrangement joins TRBV9 to TRBJ1-5, with D perhaps matching TRBD1 (6 bases). CDR1 SGDLS and CDR2 YYNGEE come from the germline V gene. Deletions cut 0 bases from V and 9 bases from J, with 10 bases between. This CDR3 has 13 residues. CDR3 protein: CASSVAGGGPQHF. The CDR3, as DNA: TGTGCCAGCAGCGTAGCAGGAGGGGGGCCCCAGCATTTT.

This clone was seen only once. CDR3 sequence reads: CASSLEAALTGELFF. DNA of the CDR3: TGTGCCAGCAGCTTAGAGGCAGCCTTAACCGGGGAGCTGTTTTTT. The chain uses TRBV7-2 and TRBJ2-2, with D unresolved. Germline-derived CDR1 and CDR2 are SGHTA and FQGNSA. This CDR3 is built from 15 residues. V was trimmed by 1 base and J by 5 bases, leaving 11 bases between them.

This clone was seen a single time. The chain joins TRBV18 to TRBJ2-7, with D possibly matching TRBD1 (6 bases). Germline assignment: CDR1 KGHSH and CDR2 LQKENI. The V gene lost 0 bases and the J gene lost 4 bases, with 16 bases spanning the gap. This CDR3 region has 16 residues. CDR3 residues: CASSPPGRQGIYEQYF. CDR3 DNA: TGTGCCAGCTCACCACCAGGCCGGCAGGGGATATACGAGCAGTACTTC. The entire variable domain, with the rest obtained from reference TRBV18 and TRBJ2-7, is as follows: NAGVMQNPRHLVRRRGQEARLRCSPMKGHSHVYWYRQLPEEGLKFMVYLQKENIIDESGMPKERFSAEFPKEGPSILRIQQVVRGDSAAYFCASSPPGRQGIYEQYFGPGTRLTVT.

Of note for this clone: Other DNA sequences in this sample translate to the same CDR3. The chain links TRBV9 to TRBJ2-1; 10 bases are a match to TRBD2. V shed 3 bases, J shed 5 bases, and the junction held 2 bases outside the gene matches. Germline loops: CDR1 SGDLS, CDR2 YYNGEE. The CDR3 length is 14 residues. CDR3 DNA sequence: TGTGCCAGCAGCGCTAGCGGGAGTCACAATGAGCAGTTCTTC. It is translated as CASSASGSHNEQFF.

The V gene is TRBV18, the J gene TRBJ2-5, with a tentative D call TRBD2 (7 bases). This CDR3 region has 17 residues. Germline V gene lookup returns CDR1 KGHSH and CDR2 LQKENI. Trimming cost V 2 bases and J 3 bases, with 19 bases left between them. The CDR3 sequence is CASSPFYGGQGEETQYF. The CDR3 nucleotides read TGTGCCAGCTCACCATTTTACGGGGGGCAGGGAGAAGAGACCCAGTACTTC.

The chain has TRBV6-5 and TRBJ2-3, with D possibly TRBD2 on 6 matching bases. V gave up 2 bases and J gave up 4 bases, with 13 bases separating them. The CDR3 has 15 residues. Germline V gene lookup returns CDR1 MNHEY and CDR2 SVGAGI. CDR3 coding DNA: TGTGCCAGCAGTTACGGGCTAGCGTCTGCAGATACGCAGTATTTT. Its protein is CASSYGLASADTQYF.

CDR3 loop: CASSARHGYGYTF. DNA of the CDR3: TGTGCCAGCAGTGCTCGACACGGCTATGGCTACACCTTC. This chain uses TRBV2 with TRBJ1-2, with D hard to call. Per the germline V gene, CDR1 is SNHLY and CDR2 is FYNNEI. The germline V and J ends were trimmed by 4 bases and 4 bases, with 10 bases remaining between them. The CDR3 runs 13 residues.

The chain combines TRBV5-1 with TRBJ1-1; 9 bases match TRBD1. The CDR3 covers 14 residues. V shed 4 bases and J 1 base; nucleotides not matched to a gene: 2. The germline V gene encodes CDR1 SGHRS and CDR2 YFSETQ. The CDR3 DNA is TGCGCCAGCAGCGGGGACAGGGCGAACACTGAAGCTTTCTTT. It specifies CASSGDRANTEAFF.

This clone was picked up one time. The CDR3 loop is CASSHPGAHPGELFF. The CDR3 nucleotides are TGTGCCAGCAGCCATCCCGGGGCCCATCCCGGGGAGCTGTTTTTT. V is TRBV7-2 and J is TRBJ2-2; the D gene could be TRBD1 or TRBD2 (5 bases each). There are 15 residues in the CDR3. Germline V gene lookup returns CDR1 SGHTA and CDR2 FQGNSA. Trimming took off 5 bases at V and 6 bases at J, with 16 bases between the two ends.

This rearrangement joins TRBV5-4 to TRBJ2-2; 7 bases align to TRBD2. This CDR3 is 16 amino acids long. Trimming at V came to 7 bases and at J to 6 bases, leaving 15 bases not matched to a gene. In germline, CDR1 is SGHNT, CDR2 YYREEE (reference sequence). In DNA, the CDR3 is TGTGCCAGCCGACAGCAGCGGGGAGCGGGCTCCGGGGAGCTGTTTTTT. Its protein product is CASRQQRGAGSGELFF.

The CDR3 loop is CAIGLKQNGEQFF. CDR3 in DNA: TGTGCCATCGGACTAAAGCAAAATGGTGAGCAGTTCTTC. The chain carries TRBV10-3 and TRBJ2-1, with D perhaps TRBD2 (6 bases). With 8 bases removed from V and 9 bases from J, the gap between germline ends came to 17 bases. The CDR3 totals 13 residues. CDR1 is ENHRY and CDR2 is SYGVKD in the germline V gene.